The 14 T cell receptor beta chains below all came from one sample that was sequenced in a study of cytomegalovirus exposure and HLA in healthy donors. The PCR ran on 60 Vbeta and 13 Jbeta primers. Sequenced by immunoSEQ multiplex PCR; TCRdb stores in-frame clones only, minus some. The sample contains roughly 150,000 clones, approximately 80% of which appear only once. The sample comprised PBMCs. The receptors were sampled from a male donor in good health and CMV-seronegative.

The sample holds a few counts of this clone. V is TRBV7-9 and J is TRBJ1-2, with TRBD1 matching 9 bases. Losses at the gene ends were 6 bases for V and 4 bases for J; bases not matched to a gene: 6. This CDR3 region has 14 residues. Per the germline V gene, CDR1 is SEHNR and CDR2 is FQNEAQ (reference sequence). CDR3 loop: CASSPGTGPYGYTF. CDR3 nucleotide sequence: TGTGCCAGCAGTCCCGGGACAGGGCCCTATGGCTACACCTTC.

This clone has only a few counts. The chain links TRBV14 to TRBJ2-5; the D gene is possibly TRBD1 (6 bases). There are 16 residues in the CDR3. Germline CDR1 and CDR2: SGHDN and FVKESK. V gave up 1 base and J gave up 2 bases, with 14 bases separating them. Here the CDR3 reads CASSQVSRGPQETQYF. The CDR3 DNA follows: TGTGCCAGCAGCCAAGTGTCCAGGGGACCTCAAGAGACCCAGTACTTC.

CDR3 nucleotide sequence: TGTGCCAGCTCAATACAGGGAAACTATGGCTACACCTTC. Translation: CASSIQGNYGYTF. The chain carries TRBV18 and TRBJ1-2; tentatively, D is TRBD1 (6 bases). V dropped 5 bases and J dropped 2 bases, with 9 bases sitting between them. The CDR3 consists of 13 residues. Germline loops: CDR1 KGHSH, CDR2 LQKENI.

This chain uses TRBV9 with TRBJ2-1; possibly TRBD1 for D (6 bases). V shed 3 bases and J shed 4 bases, with 11 bases lying between them. Germline CDR1 reads SGDLS; CDR2 reads YYNGEE. CDR3 size: 14 residues. The CDR3 loop is CASSGGQVYNEQFF. In DNA, the CDR3 is TGTGCCAGCAGCGGGGGGCAGGTTTACAATGAGCAGTTCTTC.

This sequence joins TRBV30 and TRBJ2-7; D unresolved. CDR3 length: 12 amino acids. The V end was cut by 0 bases, the J end by 1 base, with 4 bases between. Per the germline V gene, CDR1 is GTSNPN and CDR2 is SVGIG (reference sequence). CDR3 loop: CAWSVSSYEQYF. CDR3 nucleotide sequence: TGTGCCTGGAGTGTTTCGTCCTACGAGCAGTACTTC.

The chain joins TRBV20-1 to TRBJ1-1, with 7 nucleotides matching TRBD1. Germline-derived CDR1 and CDR2 are DFQATT and SNEGSKA (reference sequence). The CDR3 is 11 residues long. The V segment lost 7 bases and the J segment 1 base; nucleotides outside the gene matches: 0. CDR3 sequence: CSGTGNTEAFF. The CDR3 nucleotides are TGCAGTGGGACAGGGAACACTGAAGCTTTCTTT.

The chain combines TRBV4-2 with TRBJ2-1; D possibly corresponds to TRBD1 (6 bases). The CDR3 sequence is 14 residues long. Germline CDR1 and CDR2: LGHNA and YNFKEQ. Trimming stripped 0 bases from V and 7 bases from J, with 10 bases between. The CDR3 coding sequence is TGTGCCAGCAGCCAAGATGCCAGGGGAAATGAGCAGTTCTTC. This codes for CASSQDARGNEQFF.

The genes are TRBV5-6 and TRBJ2-5; 16 bases agree with TRBD2. V shed 5 bases, J shed 4 bases, and the junction held 11 bases outside the gene matches. From germline, CDR1 is SGHDT and CDR2 YYEEEE. The CDR3 runs to 18 residues. Here the CDR3 reads CASRKGLAGGPVAETQYF. The CDR3 nucleotides are TGTGCCAGCAGGAAGGGACTAGCGGGAGGGCCGGTAGCAGAGACCCAGTACTTC.

The chain employs TRBV5-1 and TRBJ1-4; 7 bases map to TRBD1. With 3 bases clipped from V and 1 base from J, the junction kept 15 bases outside the gene matches. The CDR3 is 19 amino acids. Germline assignment: CDR1 SGHRS and CDR2 YFSETQ. This CDR3 is CASSWAARGRLGTNEKLFF. CDR3 nucleotides: TGCGCCAGCAGCTGGGCGGCGAGGGGGCGCCTAGGAACTAATGAAAAACTGTTTTTT.

The sample holds one count of this clone. The V call is TRBV29-1, the J call TRBJ2-4, with 9 bases lining up with TRBD1. The CDR3 is 13 amino acids. Germline CDR1 is SQVTM and CDR2 is ANQGSEA. V shed 6 bases and J 8 bases; nucleotides not matched to a gene: 8. For the CDR3, the DNA is TGCAGCGTGGGACAGGGCGTTAGTGACATTCAGTACTTC. Amino acids: CSVGQGVSDIQYF.

The chain joins TRBV4-3 to TRBJ2-5; D is ambiguous. Germline lookup yields CDR1 LGHNA and CDR2 YSLEER. Trimming removed 0 bases from V and 3 bases from J, with 8 bases in between. This CDR3 has 14 amino acids. The CDR3 DNA follows: TGCGCCAGCAGCCAAGATATCTTAGAAGAGACCCAGTACTTC. Translating gives CASSQDILEETQYF.

This clone was found a few times. The chain is built from TRBV6-5 and TRBJ1-1; TRBD1 matches at 7 bases. Germline V gene lookup returns CDR1 MNHEY and CDR2 SVGAGI. Trimming at V came to 2 bases and at J to 1 base, leaving 1 base not matched to a gene. The CDR3 is 14 residues long. This CDR3 is CASSYRQGNTEAFF. The CDR3 DNA sequence: TGTGCCAGCAGTTACCGACAGGGGAACACTGAAGCTTTCTTT.

This rearrangement joins TRBV28 to TRBJ2-3; the match to TRBD2 covers 12 bases. V shed 3 bases, J shed 4 bases, and the junction held 8 bases outside the gene matches. Germline CDR1 is MDHEN and CDR2 is SYDVKM. This CDR3 is 17 amino acids long. CDR3 residues: CASSLASGGAGSDTQYF. CDR3 coding DNA: TGTGCCAGCAGTTTGGCTAGCGGGGGGGCTGGATCAGATACGCAGTATTTT. The whole variable domain, remainder taken from reference TRBV28 and TRBJ2-3, is DVKVTQSSRYLVKRTGEKVFLECVQDMDHENMFWYRQDPGLGLRLIYFSYDVKMKEKGDIPEGYSVSREKKERFSLILESASTNQTSMYLCASSLASGGAGSDTQYFGPGTRLTVL.

The V call is TRBV4-1, the J call TRBJ1-3, with 9 bases that match TRBD1. The trim removed 3 bases at V and 4 bases at J, leaving 4 bases unmatched. This CDR3 has 15 residues. Germline V gives CDR1 MGHRA, CDR2 YSYEKL. Here the CDR3 reads CASSQPGQGGNTIYF. Written as DNA, the CDR3 is TGCGCCAGCAGCCAGCCGGGACAGGGAGGAAACACCATATATTTT.